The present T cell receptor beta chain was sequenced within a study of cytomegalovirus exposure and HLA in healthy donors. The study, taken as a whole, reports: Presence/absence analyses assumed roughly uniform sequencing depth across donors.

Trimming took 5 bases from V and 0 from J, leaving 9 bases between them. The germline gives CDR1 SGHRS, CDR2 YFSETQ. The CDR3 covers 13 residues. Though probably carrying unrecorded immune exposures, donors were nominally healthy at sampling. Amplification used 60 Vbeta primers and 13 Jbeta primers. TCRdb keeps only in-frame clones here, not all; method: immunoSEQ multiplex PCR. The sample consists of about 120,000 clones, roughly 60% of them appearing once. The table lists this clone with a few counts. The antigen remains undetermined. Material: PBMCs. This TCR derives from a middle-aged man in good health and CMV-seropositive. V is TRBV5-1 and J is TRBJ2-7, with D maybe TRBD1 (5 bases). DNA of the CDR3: TGCGCCAGCAGAGGACACCCCTCCTACGAGCAGTACTTC. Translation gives CASRGHPSYEQYF.